These 17 T cell receptor beta chains originate from one sample sequenced in a study of cytomegalovirus exposure and HLA in healthy donors (dated by TCRdb to between 2016 and 2019). Receptor amplification or capture employed the immunoSEQ multiplex PCR assay. A mixture of 60 forward primers for TCR Vbeta segments and 13 reverse primers for TCR Jbeta segments was used in the multiplex PCR. TCRdb obtained this table from immuneACCESS and retained in-frame rearrangements with V and J assigned. These tables miss some clones; where compared with another copy, unresolved V genes account for less than half of the shortfall, and the remainder is unexplained. Recorded for this sample are a few hundred thousand clones; 70% to 80% of them occurred a single time. The ten largest clones capture 1.8% of the sample. The sample taken for sequencing was PBMCs. These receptors were collected from a woman aged 25 to 39 in good health and CMV-seronegative.

The rearrangement uses TRBV16 and TRBJ1-1; D is uncertain. The CDR3 runs to 14 residues. Trimming took 1 base from V and 4 from J, leaving 10 bases between them. Germline assignment: CDR1 KGHSY and CDR2 FQNENV. CDR3 coding DNA: TGTGCCAGCAGCCAATTAGAGGGATCCACTGAAGCTTTCTTT. Amino acid sequence: CASSQLEGSTEAFF.

The gene calls are TRBV30 and TRBJ1-2; no clear D gene. Trimming took off 1 base at V and 7 bases at J, with 7 bases between the two ends. The CDR3 length is 11 residues. Germline V lookup: CDR1 GTSNPN, CDR2 SVGIG (reference sequence). CDR3 bases: TGTGCCTGGAGTGGGCAGGCTGGCTACACCTTC. Translation gives CAWSGQAGYTF. Filled out from reference TRBV30 and TRBJ1-2, the complete variable domain reads SQTIHQWPATLVQPVGSPLSLECTVEGTSNPNLYWYRQAAGRGLQLLFYSVGIGQISSEVPQNLSASRPQDRQFILSSKKLLLSDSGFYLCAWSGQAGYTFGSGTRLTVV.

The chain couples TRBV6-6 to TRBJ2-2, with no clear D. Trimming left V 7 bases short and J 4 bases short, with 10 bases between. This CDR3 comprises 13 residues. Germline V gene lookup returns CDR1 MNHNY and CDR2 SVGAGI (reference sequence). The CDR3 DNA is TGTGCCAGCACCTTAACGGGCACCGGGGAGCTGTTTTTT. Protein: CASTLTGTGELFF.

The V call is TRBV30, the J call TRBJ2-5; D is perhaps TRBD2 (5 bases). The V gene lost 3 bases and the J gene lost 3 bases, with 11 bases spanning the gap. This CDR3 spans 13 amino acids. CDR1 and CDR2 (germline): GTSNPN, SVGIG (reference sequence). CDR3 coding DNA: TGTGCCTGGAGAAGGACCGGGAAAGAGACCCAGTACTTC. Amino acid sequence: CAWRRTGKETQYF.

This clone was seen more than once but under ten times. DNA for the CDR3: TGTGCCAGCAGTTCCGACGACAGGGGGGGAGAAAAACTGTTTTTT. Encoded protein: CASSSDDRGGEKLFF. The chain joins TRBV6-5 to TRBJ1-4, with TRBD1 matching 9 bases. V was pared by 4 bases and J by 8 bases, with 8 bases of the junction left unmatched. This CDR3 comprises 15 residues. Germline CDR1 is MNHEY and CDR2 is SVGAGI.

Only a few counts were recorded for this clone. The genes are TRBV5-1 and TRBJ2-1; TRBD2 matches 14 bases. The ends lost 4 bases at V and 9 bases at J; junction bases unmatched: 6. The germline V gene encodes CDR1 SGHRS and CDR2 YFSETQ. This CDR3 has 15 residues. As DNA, the CDR3 is TGCGCCAGCAGCCAGACTAGCGGGGGGGCGGTTGAGCAGTTCTTC. This sequence encodes CASSQTSGGAVEQFF.

The chain uses TRBV19 and TRBJ1-3; 7 bases line up with TRBD1. This CDR3 has 17 residues. Trimming took 7 bases from V and 0 from J; bases not matched to a gene: 12. Germline assignment: CDR1 LNHDA and CDR2 SQIVND (reference sequence). CDR3 nucleotide sequence: TGTGCCAGTATGAGAGCTCCGGGACAGAACTCTGGAAACACCATATATTTT. This codes for CASMRAPGQNSGNTIYF.

This clone was seen a single time. The gene calls are TRBV15 and TRBJ2-5; 9 nucleotides agree with TRBD1. The CDR3 has 15 residues. Germline V gene lookup returns CDR1 LNHNV and CDR2 YYDKDF (reference sequence). Trimming at V came to 2 bases and at J to 4 bases, leaving 5 bases not matched to a gene. The CDR3, as DNA: TGTGCCACCAGCAGACGACAGGGGGGGCCAGAGACCCAGTACTTC. It yields the protein CATSRRQGGPETQYF.

The chain uses TRBV6-4 and TRBJ1-1; 9 nucleotides line up with TRBD1. Germline V lookup: CDR1 MRHNA, CDR2 SNTAGT. After removal of 6 bases from V and 5 bases from J, the junction contained 13 bases not matched to a gene. The CDR3 length is 16 residues. This chain's CDR3 is CASSHLWTGEITEAFF. CDR3 nucleotide sequence: TGTGCCAGCAGCCACCTTTGGACAGGGGAAATAACTGAAGCTTTCTTT.

The DNA of the CDR3 is TGTGCCATCAACACCCAGGGAGGGGCGCACCGCAATGAGCAGTTCTTC. Encoded protein: CAINTQGGAHRNEQFF. The chain combines TRBV10-3 with TRBJ2-1; the match to TRBD2 covers 7 bases. The CDR3 totals 16 residues. The trim removed 7 bases at V and 6 bases at J, leaving 15 bases unmatched. From germline, CDR1 is ENHRY and CDR2 SYGVKD.

The CDR3 here is CASSSPDRHEQYF. CDR3 nucleotides: TGTGCCAGCAGCTCCCCGGACAGGCACGAGCAGTACTTC. The chain combines TRBV5-6 with TRBJ2-7; 7 bases are a match to TRBD1. CDR3 size: 13 residues. In germline, CDR1 is SGHDT, CDR2 YYEEEE. After removal of 3 bases from V and 5 bases from J, the junction contained 5 bases not matched to a gene. The full variable domain, in which reference TRBV5-6 and TRBJ2-7 provide the parts outside the CDR3, is DAGVTQSPTHLIKTRGQQVTLRCSPKSGHDTVSWYQQALGQGPQFIFQYYEEEERQRGNFPDRFSGHQFPNYSSELNVNALLLGDSALYLCASSSPDRHEQYFGPGTRLTVT.

The gene calls are TRBV6-4 and TRBJ2-3; 10 positions agree with TRBD1. The trim removed 3 bases at V and 3 bases at J, leaving 6 bases unmatched. The CDR3 sequence is 16 residues long. Per the germline V gene, CDR1 is MRHNA and CDR2 is SNTAGT. The CDR3 is CASSDIPGQGTDTQYF. The CDR3 nucleotides are TGTGCCAGCAGTGATATTCCGGGACAGGGGACAGATACGCAGTATTTT.

The chain has TRBV10-2 and TRBJ1-2; no clear D. Trimming took off 2 bases at V and 13 bases at J, with 17 bases between the two ends. Germline CDR1 and CDR2: WSHSY and SAAADI. The CDR3 has 13 residues. The CDR3 nucleotides read TGCGCCAGCAGTGAGGCTTCACAGTGGTTTTCCACCTTC. Amino acid sequence: CASSEASQWFSTF.

This chain connects TRBV9 to TRBJ2-7, with 10 bases lining up with TRBD1. In germline, CDR1 is SGDLS, CDR2 YYNGEE. V lost 4 bases, J lost 4 bases, and 8 bases stayed unmatched. This CDR3 comprises 15 residues. The CDR3 region is CASSFGQGVGYEQYF. DNA for the CDR3: TGTGCCAGCAGCTTCGGACAGGGGGTTGGTTACGAGCAGTACTTC.

In its sample, this clone was seen a few times. At one end the junction does not follow the germline gene, possibly because of a read error. This rearrangement joins TRBV7-9 to TRBJ2-3, with 9 positions matching TRBD2. CDR3 length: 15 amino acids. Germline values: CDR1 SEHNR, CDR2 FQNEAQ (reference sequence). The CDR3 sequence: CSSRVAGERSDTQYF. CDR3 in DNA: TGTTCCAGCAGGGTAGCGGGGGAGAGATCAGATACGCAGTATTTT.

CDR3 amino acids: CASSQETPSGRWDEQFF. In DNA, the CDR3 is TGTGCCAGCAGCCAAGAAACGCCGAGCGGGAGGTGGGATGAGCAGTTCTTC. The chain has TRBV14 and TRBJ2-1; TRBD2 matches 9 bases. Germline CDR1 and CDR2: SGHDN and FVKESK. With 0 bases clipped from V and 8 bases from J, the junction kept 11 bases outside the gene matches. This CDR3 has 17 residues.

With regard to this clone: A read error is likely here: a far larger clone is one base away. Since no conserved phenylalanine or tryptophan closes the CDR3, a read error is the likely cause. The DNA is omitted, as the CDR3 cannot be located on it reliably, and the CDR3 follows TCRdb's listing. This chain connects TRBV7-9 to TRBJ1-4; TRBD1 reflects the table's D call only, with no check against the DNA. The CDR3 contains 10 residues when both ends are counted. Germline V gives CDR1 SEHNR, CDR2 FQNEAQ (reference sequence). This chain's CDR3 is CSRSPGQGER.